Below, 20 T cell receptor beta chains from the same sample are listed, as sequenced in a study of T cell changes during pregnancy in multiple sclerosis. The protocol was immunoSEQ multiplex PCR, while the TCRdb copy is restricted to in-frame clones and leaves out a portion. In the table there are approximately 100,000 clones, more than 85% of which are singletons. The sequences come from peripheral blood, collected after pregnancy. The source is a female donor with multiple sclerosis, enrolled in a pregnancy study.

The V gene is TRBV5-6, the J gene TRBJ2-1, with 7 bases matching TRBD2. CDR1 is SGHDT, CDR2 YYEEEE, per germline. The trim removed 4 bases at V and 0 bases at J, leaving 10 bases unmatched. The CDR3 consists of 17 residues. The CDR3 nucleotides read TGTGCCAGCAGCATGATGGGTTGGGAGGGCTCCTACAATGAGCAGTTCTTC. The encoded protein is CASSMMGWEGSYNEQFF.

The chain combines TRBV27 with TRBJ2-7; 7 bases are shared with TRBD1. The CDR3 is made up of 12 amino acids. The junction had 6 bases not matched to a gene; V was cut back by 3 bases and J by 10 bases. In germline, CDR1 is MNHEY, CDR2 SMNVEV (reference sequence). CDR3 sequence (DNA): TGTGCCAGCAGTTTCGCAGGACAGGTTCAGTACTTC. It codes for CASSFAGQVQYF.

As regards this clone: Other DNA sequences within the sample encode an identical CDR3. This sequence joins TRBV6-5 and TRBJ2-7, with unresolved D. From germline, CDR1 is MNHEY and CDR2 SVGAGI. Trimming pared 0 bases from V and 0 bases from J, leaving 6 bases between. There are 14 residues in the CDR3. CDR3 DNA sequence: TGTGCCAGCAGTTACTCGGGCAGCTCCTACGAGCAGTACTTC. Encoded protein: CASSYSGSSYEQYF.

The chain joins TRBV21-1 to TRBJ1-2. TRBV21-1 is a documented pseudogene. The CDR3 is made up of 14 amino acids. For the CDR3, the DNA is TGTGCCAGCAGCAAAGGGAGGCCCATCTATGGCTACACCTTC. Its protein product is CASSKGRPIYGYTF.

This sequence joins TRBV9 and TRBJ1-4; a weak D match, TRBD1 (5 bases). Germline CDR1 reads SGDLS; CDR2 reads YYNGEE. Deletions cut 0 bases from V and 5 bases from J, with 14 bases between. CDR3 length equals 16 residues. The CDR3 DNA reads TGTGCCAGCAGCGTAGGGCTCCAGGGAACCAATGAAAAACTGTTTTTT. Its protein product is CASSVGLQGTNEKLFF.

The genes are TRBV19 and TRBJ2-1; the match to TRBD2 covers 10 bases. The germline V gene has CDR1 LNHDA and CDR2 SQIVND (reference sequence). This CDR3 has 16 amino acids. V lost 6 bases, J lost 6 bases, and 11 bases stayed unmatched. The CDR3 nucleotides are TGTGCCAGTAGGGAGCGGGGGGGCCTTACTGGCAATGAGCAGTTCTTC. Protein product: CASRERGGLTGNEQFF.

The rearrangement uses TRBV6-1 and TRBJ2-2, with D possibly being TRBD1 (5 bases). The germline CDR1 and CDR2 sequences are MNHNS and SASEGT. The CDR3 totals 16 residues. The V end was cut by 2 bases, the J end by 2 bases, with 12 bases between. Here the CDR3 reads CASSEWGSSNTGELFF. CDR3 sequence (DNA): TGTGCCAGCAGTGAATGGGGCAGTTCCAACACCGGGGAGCTGTTTTTT.

The chain has TRBV29-1 and TRBJ1-1, with TRBD1 identical over 8 bases. CDR3 length equals 13 residues. Trimming at V came to 5 bases and at J to 4 bases, leaving 6 bases not matched to a gene. Looked up from germline, CDR1 is SQVTM and CDR2 is ANQGSEA. CDR3 region: CSVSDRGGTEAFF. The CDR3 nucleotides read TGCAGCGTTTCCGACAGGGGAGGCACTGAAGCTTTCTTT. Full variable domain (outside the CDR3, taken from reference TRBV29-1 and TRBJ1-1): SAVISQKPSRDICQRGTSLTIQCQVDSQVTMMFWYRQQPGQSLTLIATANQGSEATYESGFVIDKFPISRPNLTFSTLTVSNMSPEDSSIYLCSVSDRGGTEAFFGQGTRLTVV.

This rearrangement joins TRBV19 to TRBJ1-5, with unresolved D. The V end was cut by 5 bases, the J end by 0 bases, with 11 bases between. CDR3 size: 15 residues. Germline V lookup: CDR1 LNHDA, CDR2 SQIVND (reference sequence). CDR3 protein: CASSLADYSNQPQHF. The CDR3 DNA follows: TGTGCCAGTAGTCTGGCAGACTATAGCAATCAGCCCCAGCATTTT.

This chain joins TRBV5-6 and TRBJ1-1; no clear D. CDR3 size: 12 residues. CDR1 SGHDT and CDR2 YYEEEE come from the germline V gene. Trimming shortened V by 1 base and J by 4 bases, and 5 bases separated the two germline ends. CDR3 bases: TGTGCCAGCAGCTTGCCCGGCACTGAAGCTTTCTTT. Protein: CASSLPGTEAFF.

The chain employs TRBV18 and TRBJ1-5; no definite D call. Germline V gene data show CDR1 as KGHSH and CDR2 as LQKENI. Trimming left V 6 bases short and J 5 bases short, with 11 bases between. The CDR3 is made up of 13 amino acids. CDR3 in amino acids: CASSKGVDQPQHF. DNA for the CDR3: TGTGCCAGCTCCAAGGGAGTGGATCAGCCCCAGCATTTT.

V is TRBV6-6 and J is TRBJ1-1; D is unclear. This CDR3 region has 14 residues. The germline CDR1 and CDR2 sequences are MNHNY and SVGAGI (reference sequence). V was cut by 9 bases and J by 5 bases, with 19 bases left in between. The CDR3 is CASREDRRGTEAFF. The CDR3 region has the DNA TGTGCCAGTCGGGAGGACCGCCGAGGAACTGAAGCTTTCTTT.

This clone was picked up one time. The chain couples TRBV27 to TRBJ1-2, with D possibly TRBD1 on 5 matching bases. CDR3 size: 14 residues. Germline CDR1 reads MNHEY; CDR2 reads SMNVEV (reference sequence). V shed 7 bases and J shed 5 bases, with 17 bases lying between them. The CDR3 sequence is CASTKGQGPYGYTF. In DNA form, the CDR3 reads TGTGCCAGCACCAAAGGACAAGGGCCGTATGGCTACACCTTC.

The V and J genes are TRBV30 and TRBJ2-7, with 9 nucleotides matching TRBD1. V shed 2 bases and J 6 bases; nucleotides not matched to a gene: 5. CDR3 length equals 13 residues. Germline CDR1 and CDR2: GTSNPN and SVGIG (reference sequence). CDR3 sequence (DNA): TGTGCCTGGAGTAATTTGGGACAGGGCGAGCAGTACTTC. Translation: CAWSNLGQGEQYF.

The CDR3 region is CASSYIDRGDGYTF. CDR3 DNA: TGTGCCAGCAGTTACATCGACAGGGGGGATGGCTACACCTTC. The genes are TRBV6-5 and TRBJ1-2; 9 bases agree with TRBD1. V shed 2 bases, J shed 6 bases, and the junction held 4 bases outside the gene matches. The length of the CDR3 is 14 residues. Per the germline V gene, CDR1 is MNHEY and CDR2 is SVGAGI.

The V call is TRBV9, the J call TRBJ2-2, with D perhaps TRBD2 (6 bases). V was pared by 3 bases and J by 1 base, with 16 bases between. CDR1 is SGDLS and CDR2 is YYNGEE in the germline V gene. This CDR3 is 17 amino acids long. CDR3 amino acids: CASSGRSGTGNTGELFF. The CDR3 DNA is TGTGCCAGCAGCGGTCGATCCGGGACTGGGAACACCGGGGAGCTGTTTTTT. The complete variable domain, with remaining parts taken from reference TRBV9 and TRBJ2-2, reads DSGVTQTPKHLITATGQRVTLRCSPRSGDLSVYWYQQSLDQGLQFLIQYYNGEERAKGNILERFSAQQFPDLHSELNLSSLELGDSALYFCASSGRSGTGNTGELFFGEGSRLTVL.

The rearrangement joins TRBV5-6 to TRBJ1-1; no reliable D call. This CDR3 spans 11 amino acids. Germline CDR1 reads SGHDT; CDR2 reads YYEEEE. V gave up 10 bases and J gave up 5 bases, with 12 bases separating them. CDR3 loop: CASGAGTEAFF. The DNA of the CDR3 is TGTGCCTCAGGCGCGGGGACTGAAGCTTTCTTT.

The J gene is TRBJ2-7, the V gene TRBV11-2, with 7 bases fitting TRBD1. Per germline, CDR1 SGHAT and CDR2 FQNNGV. The CDR3 is 14 amino acids. Trimming cost V 4 bases and J 13 bases; bases outside gene matches: 16. CDR3 region: CASSSGQNKWIPYF. The CDR3 nucleotides are TGTGCCAGCAGCTCGGGACAGAACAAGTGGATCCCTTACTTC.

A single count supports this clone. The rearrangement links TRBV6-5 to TRBJ2-7; 9 positions match TRBD1. The V segment lost 6 bases and the J segment 6 bases; nucleotides outside the gene matches: 9. The CDR3 runs 14 residues. The germline CDR1 and CDR2 sequences are MNHEY and SVGAGI. The CDR3: CASSHGTGLVEQYF. As DNA, the CDR3 is TGTGCCAGCAGCCACGGGACAGGGTTGGTCGAGCAGTACTTC.

This sequence joins TRBV7-8 and TRBJ1-1; 7 bases are shared with TRBD1. Germline V gene data show CDR1 as SGHVS and CDR2 as FQNEAQ. Losses at the gene ends were 6 bases for V and 7 bases for J; bases not matched to a gene: 8. The CDR3 spans 13 residues. The CDR3 loop reads CASSRTGSGEAFF. CDR3 DNA sequence: TGTGCCAGCAGTCGGACAGGAAGTGGTGAAGCTTTCTTT.